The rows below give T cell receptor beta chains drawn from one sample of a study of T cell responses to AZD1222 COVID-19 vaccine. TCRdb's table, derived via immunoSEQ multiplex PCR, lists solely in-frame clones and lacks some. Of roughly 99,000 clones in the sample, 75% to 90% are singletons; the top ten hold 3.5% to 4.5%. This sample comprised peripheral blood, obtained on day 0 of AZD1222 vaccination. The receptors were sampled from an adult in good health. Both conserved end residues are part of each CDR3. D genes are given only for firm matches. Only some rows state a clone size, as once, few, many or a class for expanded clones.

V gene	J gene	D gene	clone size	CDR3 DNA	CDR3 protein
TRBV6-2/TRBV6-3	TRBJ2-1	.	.	TGTGCCAGCAGTTACTCCCCGGCAGGAGTATCTTACAATGAGCAGTTCTTC	CASSYSPAGVSYNEQFF
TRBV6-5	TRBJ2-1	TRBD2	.	TGTGCCAGCCGATGGACTAGCGGGGGACATGAGCAGTTCTTC	CASRWTSGGHEQFF
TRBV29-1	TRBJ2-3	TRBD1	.	TGCAGCGGCGGGACAGGGGGAACAGATACGCAGTATTTT	CSGGTGGTDTQYF
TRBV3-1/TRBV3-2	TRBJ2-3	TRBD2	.	TGTGCCAGCAGCCTTGACCTTTTGGGACTATCCACAGATACGCAGTATTTT	CASSLDLLGLSTDTQYF
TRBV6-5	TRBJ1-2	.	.	TGTGCCAGCAGGCACTCGACAGTCTATGGCTACACCTTC	CASRHSTVYGYTF
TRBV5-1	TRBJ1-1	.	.	TGCGCCAGCAGCCTCACCCTGAACACTGAAGCTTTCTTT	CASSLTLNTEAFF
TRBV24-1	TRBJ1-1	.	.	TGTGCCACCAGTGATCCGATGGACAGAGGAGAAAGTCGGGGCATGAACACTGAAGCTTTCTTT	CATSDPMDRGESRGMNTEAFF
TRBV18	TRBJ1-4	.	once	TGTGCCAGCTCCGGGCAAGAAAAACTGTTTTTT	CASSGQEKLFF
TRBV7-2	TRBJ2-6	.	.	TGTGCCAGCAGCACCAGGGCTGGGGCCAACGTCCTGACTTTC	CASSTRAGANVLTF
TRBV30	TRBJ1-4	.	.	TGTGCCTGGAGTGTGTCCAATGAAAAACTGTTTTTT	CAWSVSNEKLFF
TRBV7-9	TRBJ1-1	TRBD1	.	TGTGCCAGCAGCGGTAACAGGGGGCAAGGCACTGAAGCTTTCTTT	CASSGNRGQGTEAFF
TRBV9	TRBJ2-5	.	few	TGTGCCAGCAGCGTAGGACAGGGTGGAGGGGAGACCCAGTACTTC	CASSVGQGGGETQYF
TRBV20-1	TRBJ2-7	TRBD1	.	TGCAGTGCTAGTACAGGGGGCTCCTACGAGCAGTACTTC	CSASTGGSYEQYF
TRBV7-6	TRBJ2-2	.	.	TGTGCCAGCAGCTTAGGATATGGCGGAAACACCGGGGAGCTGTTTTTT	CASSLGYGGNTGELFF
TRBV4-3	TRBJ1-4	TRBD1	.	TGCGCCAGCAGCCAAGATACAGGGGATAAAGATGAAAAACTGTTTTTT	CASSQDTGDKDEKLFF
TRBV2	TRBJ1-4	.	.	TGTGCCAGCAGTGAAGTTAAGGGTACTAATGAAAAACTGTTTTTT	CASSEVKGTNEKLFF
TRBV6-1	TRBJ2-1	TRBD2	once	TGTGCCAGCAGTGAAGAGCTAGCGGGCAGAGGGTGGTCCTACAATGAGCAGTTCTTC	CASSEELAGRGWSYNEQFF
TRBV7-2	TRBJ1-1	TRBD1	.	TGTGCCAGCAGCCTTGACAGGGGGCACACTGAAGCTTTCTTT	CASSLDRGHTEAFF
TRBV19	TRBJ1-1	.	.	TGTGCCAGTAGTATGGGGCAGGGGAACACTGAAGCTTTCTTT	CASSMGQGNTEAFF
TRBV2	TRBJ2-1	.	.	TGTGCCACAAAGATCCGGTCTACAATGGGCAATGAGCAGTTCTTC	CATKIRSTMGNEQFF
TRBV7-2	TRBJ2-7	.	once	TGTGCCAGCAGCTTAGGAATCGGGGCCTACGAGCAGTACTTC	CASSLGIGAYEQYF
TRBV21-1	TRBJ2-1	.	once	TGTGCCAGCAGCAAAGCGCTATTCGAGAATACGGGGGTGACGGTCACAGGGGTCAATGAGCAGTTCTTC	CASSKALFENTGVTVTGVNEQFF
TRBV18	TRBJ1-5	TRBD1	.	TGTGCCAGCTCACCACCTTTGGCAGGGGGCGAACAGCCCCAGCATTTT	CASSPPLAGGEQPQHF
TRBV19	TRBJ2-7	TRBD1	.	TGTGCCAGTAGTTACAGGGGTGAGGCCTACGAGCAGTACTTC	CASSYRGEAYEQYF
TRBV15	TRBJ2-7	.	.	TGTGCCACCAGCAGTTCCCCTCGATCGGAGCAGTACTTC	CATSSSPRSEQYF
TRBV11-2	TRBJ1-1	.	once	TGTGCCAGCAGCCAGGGACTTCTGAACACTGAAGCTTTCTTT	CASSQGLLNTEAFF
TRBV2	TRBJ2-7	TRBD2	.	TGTGCCAGAGGACTAGCGGGGGTCTACGAGCAGTACTTC	CARGLAGVYEQYF
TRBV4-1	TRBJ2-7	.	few	TGCGCCAGCAGCCCCACCGGGACACGGTCCTACGAGCAGTACTTC	CASSPTGTRSYEQYF
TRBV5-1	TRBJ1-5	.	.	TGCGCCAGCAGCTTGGCCTCGAGGGATCAGCCCCAGCATTTT	CASSLASRDQPQHF
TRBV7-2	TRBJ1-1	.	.	TGTGCCAGCAGCTTAGAGGTCAACACTGAAGCTTTCTTT	CASSLEVNTEAFF
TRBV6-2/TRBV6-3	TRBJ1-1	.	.	TGTGCCAGCAGTTACTCCATTATGTCCGGGAAATCGATGAACACTGAAGCTTTCTTT	CASSYSIMSGKSMNTEAFF
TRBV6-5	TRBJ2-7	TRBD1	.	TGTGCCAGCGGACAGGAACTTTCCTACGAGCAGTACTTC	CASGQELSYEQYF
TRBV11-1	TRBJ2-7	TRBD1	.	TGTGCCAGCAGCGACCCCGGGACAGGGGTTGGAGAGCAGTACTTC	CASSDPGTGVGEQYF
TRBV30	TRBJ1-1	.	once	TGTGCCTGGGACGGACAGATGAACACTGAAGCTTTCTTT	CAWDGQMNTEAFF
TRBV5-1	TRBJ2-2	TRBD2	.	TGCGCCAGCTCCCGGGGGGGCTCGGACACCGGGGAGCTGTTTTTT	CASSRGGSDTGELFF
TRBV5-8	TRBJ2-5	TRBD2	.	TGTGCCAGCAGCTCCGGATCTAGCGGGGGGGTGCGAGAGACCCAGTACTTC	CASSSGSSGGVRETQYF
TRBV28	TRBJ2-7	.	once	TGTGCCAGCAGTTTCGAGGGGACGACCTACGGGCAGTACTTC	CASSFEGTTYGQYF
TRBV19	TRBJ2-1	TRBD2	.	TGTGCCAGCCGAAGGCAGCGGGGGGGCGATAATGAGCAGTTCTTC	CASRRQRGGDNEQFF
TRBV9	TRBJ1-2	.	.	TGTGCCAGCAGCGCACCACAGGAGATGCTAAGCTATGGCTACACCTTC	CASSAPQEMLSYGYTF
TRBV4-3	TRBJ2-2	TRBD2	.	TGCGCCAGCAGCCAATTAGCGGGAGCCACCGGGGAGCTGTTTTTT	CASSQLAGATGELFF
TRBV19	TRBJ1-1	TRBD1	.	TGTGCCAGTAGTATATTAGGGACAGGGAGGGGGTTGAACACTGAAGCTTTCTTT	CASSILGTGRGLNTEAFF
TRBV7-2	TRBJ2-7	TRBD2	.	TGTGCCAGCAGCCCCCATCGACTAGCGGGAGGGGGGATTTACGAGCAGTACTTC	CASSPHRLAGGGIYEQYF
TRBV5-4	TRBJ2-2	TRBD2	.	TGTGCCAGCAGCTCTGGGACTAGCGGGAGGGCCGGGGAGCTGTTTTTT	CASSSGTSGRAGELFF
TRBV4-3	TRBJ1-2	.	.	TGCGCCAGCAGCCAAGATAGGCAGACCAACTATGGCTACACCTTC	CASSQDRQTNYGYTF
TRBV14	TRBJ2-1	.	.	TGTGCCAGCAGCCGACAGTTGGGTGTCGGCGGGGTCTCCTACAATGAGCAGTTCTTC	CASSRQLGVGGVSYNEQFF
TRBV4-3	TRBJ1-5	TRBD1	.	TGCGCCAGCAGCCAAGCTCGACAGGGTGGTCAGCCCCAGCATTTT	CASSQARQGGQPQHF
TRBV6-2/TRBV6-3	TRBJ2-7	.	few	TGTGCCAGCAGTTACTCACCCGGAGCCCAGGGCGACGAGCAGTACTTC	CASSYSPGAQGDEQYF
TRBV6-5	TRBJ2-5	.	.	TGTGCCAGCAGTTACTCGTCCGGGGGGCCAGAGACCCAGTACTTC	CASSYSSGGPETQYF
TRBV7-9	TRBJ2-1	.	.	TGTGCCAGCAGCTCCTTTGGCAGGGGTCATGAGCAGTTCTTC	CASSSFGRGHEQFF
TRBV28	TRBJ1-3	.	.	TGTGCCAGCAGTGCCCAGGGGACCTCTGGAAACACCATATATTTT	CASSAQGTSGNTIYF
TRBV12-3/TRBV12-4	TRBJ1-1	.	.	TGTGCCAGCAGTTTAGCCTTGAACACTGAAGCTTTCTTT	CASSLALNTEAFF
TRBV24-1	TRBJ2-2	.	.	TGTGCCACCAACGGGGGTACCGGGGAGCTGTTTTTT	CATNGGTGELFF
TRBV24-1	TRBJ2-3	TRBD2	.	TGTGCCACCAGGGCCCCTTTAAGGGAGGGGACAGATACGCAGTATTTT	CATRAPLREGTDTQYF
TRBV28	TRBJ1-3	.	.	TGTGCCAGCAAGGCATTAGGGGGCTCTGGAAACACCATATATTTT	CASKALGGSGNTIYF
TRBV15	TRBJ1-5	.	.	TGTGCCACCAGCAGAGAACCCATCCAAAACAATCAGCCCCAGCATTTT	CATSREPIQNNQPQHF
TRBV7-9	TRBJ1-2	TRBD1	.	TGTGCCAGCAGCCCCAGGGGGTTTGGCTACACCTTC	CASSPRGFGYTF
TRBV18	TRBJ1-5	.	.	TGTGCCAGCTCACCACAAGCCAGGGTAATGTCCCATCAGCCCCAGCATTTT	CASSPQARVMSHQPQHF
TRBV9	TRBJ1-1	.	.	TGTGCCTCATCACGGGGGGTAGGGTACGAGGCGACTGAAGCTTTCTTT	CASSRGVGYEATEAFF
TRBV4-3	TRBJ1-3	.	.	TGCGCCAGCAGCCAAGCAAGTACTGGAAACACCATATATTTT	CASSQASTGNTIYF
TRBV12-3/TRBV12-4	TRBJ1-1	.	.	TGTGCCAGCAGTTTAGTGCGGGTCTCTGAAGCTTTCTTT	CASSLVRVSEAFF